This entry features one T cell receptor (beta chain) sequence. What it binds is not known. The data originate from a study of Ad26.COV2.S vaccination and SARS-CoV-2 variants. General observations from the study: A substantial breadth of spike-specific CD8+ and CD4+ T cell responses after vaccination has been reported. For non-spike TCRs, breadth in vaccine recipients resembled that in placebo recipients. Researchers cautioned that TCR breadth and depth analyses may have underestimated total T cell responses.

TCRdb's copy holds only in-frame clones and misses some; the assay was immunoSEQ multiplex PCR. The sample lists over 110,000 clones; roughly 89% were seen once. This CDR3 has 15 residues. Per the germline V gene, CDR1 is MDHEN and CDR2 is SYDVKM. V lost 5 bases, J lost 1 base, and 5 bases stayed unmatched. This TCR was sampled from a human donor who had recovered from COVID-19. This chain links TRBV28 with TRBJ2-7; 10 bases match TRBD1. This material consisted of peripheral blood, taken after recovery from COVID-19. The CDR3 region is CASSLGQGGSYEQYF. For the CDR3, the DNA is TGTGCCAGCAGTCTCGGACAGGGGGGATCCTACGAGCAGTACTTC.